Listed here are 9 T cell receptor beta chains from one sample, sequenced in a study of shared clonotypes between healthy human individuals. Sequencing was performed with immunoSEQ multiplex PCR; in TCRdb, only in-frame clones are kept and a portion is missing. In the table there are about 95,000 clones, approximately 61% of which are singletons. The material sequenced was memory CD8+ T cells sorted from blood. Subset defined: CD45RO+ cells pooled with CCR7-negative TemRA cells. All receptors derive from a man between 25 and 39 years old in good health.

The rearrangement uses TRBV6-6 and TRBJ2-2; D is unresolved. Per the germline V gene, CDR1 is MNHNY and CDR2 is SVGAGI (reference sequence). Trimming stripped 7 bases from V and 4 bases from J, with 4 bases between. The CDR3 is 11 amino acids. The CDR3 DNA reads TGTGCCAGCACGACCACCGGGGAGCTGTTTTTT. Translated: CASTTTGELFF.

The chain combines TRBV9 with TRBJ2-1; 7 nucleotides line up with TRBD2. CDR1 is SGDLS and CDR2 is YYNGEE in the germline V gene. V gave up 5 bases and J gave up 12 bases; unmatched junction bases: 5. The CDR3 spans 11 residues. The CDR3 protein is CASSSGTTQFF. In nucleotides, the CDR3 is TGTGCCAGCAGTTCTGGGACTACGCAGTTCTTC.

This chain links TRBV2 with TRBJ2-1; no clear D. The CDR3 contains 15 residues. V dropped 3 bases and J dropped 5 bases, with 14 bases sitting between them. Germline-derived CDR1 and CDR2 are SNHLY and FYNNEI. The CDR3 here is CASSEGYQRHNEQFF. Written as DNA, the CDR3 is TGTGCCAGCAGTGAGGGCTACCAACGACACAATGAGCAGTTCTTC. Combining the CDR3 with reference TRBV2 and TRBJ2-1 gives the whole variable domain EPEVTQTPSHQVTQMGQEVILRCVPISNHLYFYWYRQILGQKVEFLVSFYNNEISEKSEIFDDQFSVERPDGSNFTLKIRSTKLEDSAMYFCASSEGYQRHNEQFFGPGTRLTVL.

The V and J genes are TRBV7-9 and TRBJ1-1, with D tentatively TRBD1 (6 bases). The length of the CDR3 is 12 residues. Deletions cut 4 bases from V and 7 bases from J, with 10 bases between. Germline V gene sequence: CDR1 SEHNR, CDR2 FQNEAQ (reference sequence). For the CDR3, the DNA is TGTGCCAGCAGCTGGGGGGCGGATGAAGCTTTCTTT. Translated, it gives CASSWGADEAFF.

This clone was found a few times. This chain uses TRBV4-3 with TRBJ2-2; 7 bases are a match to TRBD1. The length of the CDR3 is 15 residues. The junction had 4 bases not matched to a gene; V was cut back by 4 bases and J by 2 bases. CDR1 is LGHNA and CDR2 is YSLEER in the germline V gene. CDR3 nucleotides: TGCGCCAGCAGCCTCGGGACAGCTAACACCGGGGAGCTGTTTTTT. Translated, it gives CASSLGTANTGELFF.

This clone has a handful of counts. This chain uses TRBV7-9 with TRBJ2-7; TRBD2 is a possible D gene (5 bases). The CDR3 is made up of 15 amino acids. Germline values: CDR1 SEHNR, CDR2 FQNEAQ (reference sequence). V gave up 3 bases and J gave up 2 bases, with 14 bases separating them. The CDR3 loop reads CASSFTSGAPYEQYF. Written as DNA, the CDR3 is TGTGCCAGCAGCTTTACAAGCGGAGCTCCCTACGAGCAGTACTTC.

V gene TRBV10-2 combines with J gene TRBJ2-7, with 7 bases identical to TRBD2. CDR3 length: 14 amino acids. The V segment lost 6 bases and the J segment 0 bases; nucleotides outside the gene matches: 5. The germline CDR1 and CDR2 sequences are WSHSY and SAAADI. Written as DNA, the CDR3 is TGCGCCAGCAGGGATAGCGGGCCCTCCTACGAGCAGTACTTC. This gives the protein CASRDSGPSYEQYF.

This chain links TRBV27 with TRBJ1-1; D remains unclear. V was clipped by 4 bases and J by 0 bases, with 12 bases between them. The CDR3 runs to 15 residues. CDR1 is MNHEY and CDR2 is SMNVEV in the germline V gene (reference sequence). In DNA form, the CDR3 reads TGTGCCAGCAGTTCCTACAGCTTGCTGAACACTGAAGCTTTCTTT. It yields the protein CASSSYSLLNTEAFF.

This clone was recorded at least ten times. The chain links TRBV4-3 to TRBJ2-1, with 7 bases matching TRBD2. The germline CDR1 and CDR2 sequences are LGHNA and YSLEER. This CDR3 is 16 amino acids long. Losses at the gene ends were 1 base for V and 9 bases for J; bases not matched to a gene: 12. The CDR3 coding sequence is TGCGCCAGCAGCCAAGGACGGGAGGCAAGGTCGGGTGAGCAGTTCTTC. This encodes CASSQGREARSGEQFF.